This T cell receptor (beta chain) was sequenced for a study of T-cell reconstitution after alpha-beta-depleted transplantation in children. Study-wide findings and caveats: Several hundred rapidly expanded clones from non-depleted graft cells reportedly supplied alpha-beta T cells about two months post-transplant. A year had passed since transplant, and T-cell counts and diversity by then came mostly from newly produced T cells. Recipient T cells and thymic progenitors that survived were the source of the high TCRbeta diversity seen at day 60 in some patients.

V trimming: 5 bases; J trimming: 5 bases; junction bases outside the gene matches: 7. The CDR3 extends over 15 amino acids. Germline V gives CDR1 SGHRS, CDR2 YFSETQ. As regards this clonotype: Its target is unknown.

Unique molecular identifiers were incorporated into the prepared TCRbeta library. TCRdb processed the PCR reads anew with MiXCR; each CDR3 protein has one entry. The data hold 250,000 to 400,000 distinct CDR3 sequences, with 23% observed a single time. This TCR came from a male patient between 10 and 17 years old who had a stem cell transplant for acute lymphoblastic leukemia, so the T cells may come from the graft donor. Material: PBMCs, mostly from graft donor cells, obtained 180 days after TCRalphabeta/CD19-depleted stem cell transplant. This chain links TRBV5-1 with TRBJ1-4, with TRBD1 identical over 9 bases. This CDR3 is CASSSRGTGNEKLFF. The DNA for the CDR3 is TGCGCCAGCAGTTCTCGAGGGACAGGGAATGAAAAACTGTTTTTT.